These 15 T cell receptor beta chains were sequenced from one sample in a study of tumor-infiltrating lymphocytes in localized non-small cell lung cancer. Produced via immunoSEQ multiplex PCR; TCRdb's table is partial and in-frame only. The data show 15,000 to 20,000 clones, around 72% seen once. Sample: lung tumor tissue. The receptors were sampled from a human donor with non-small cell lung cancer.

In nucleotides, the CDR3 is TGTGCCAGCAGTAAACAGGGGTTGCTAGCCAAAAACATTCAGTACTTC. Residues: CASSKQGLLAKNIQYF. The gene calls are TRBV2 and TRBJ2-4, with 7 bases lining up with TRBD1. The V segment lost 5 bases and the J segment 0 bases; nucleotides outside the gene matches: 7. Per the germline V gene, CDR1 is SNHLY and CDR2 is FYNNEI. The CDR3 spans 16 residues. The full variable domain, in which reference TRBV2 and TRBJ2-4 provide the parts outside the CDR3, is EPEVTQTPSHQVTQMGQEVILRCVPISNHLYFYWYRQILGQKVEFLVSFYNNEISEKSEIFDDQFSVERPDGSNFTLKIRSTKLEDSAMYFCASSKQGLLAKNIQYFGAGTRLSVL.

The table lists this clone with a few counts. The chain combines TRBV9 with TRBJ1-3; 8 nucleotides agree with TRBD1. Germline V gene sequence: CDR1 SGDLS, CDR2 YYNGEE. V shed 6 bases, J shed 2 bases, and the junction held 10 bases outside the gene matches. The CDR3 totals 16 residues. CDR3 coding DNA: TGTGCCAGCAACCCCTTTTCGACAGGGGCTGGAAACACCATATATTTT. This gives the protein CASNPFSTGAGNTIYF.

The CDR3 sequence is CASSEGFRDTQYF. The CDR3 DNA reads as TGCGCCAGCAGTGAGGGTTTTAGGGATACGCAGTATTTT. The J gene is TRBJ2-3, the V gene TRBV10-1, with no clear D. V lost 2 bases and J 6 bases, leaving 9 bases between the germline ends. The CDR3 runs to 13 residues. Germline values: CDR1 WNHNN, CDR2 SYGVQD (reference sequence).

V gene TRBV28 combines with J gene TRBJ2-3; D unclear. Germline-derived CDR1 and CDR2 are MDHEN and SYDVKM. Between the trimmed V and J ends, which lost 2 bases and 2 bases, there was a span of 14 bases. The CDR3 spans 16 residues. CDR3 DNA sequence: TGTGCCAGCAGTTTACTGGCAGGATCCACCACAGATACGCAGTATTTT. Translated, it gives CASSLLAGSTTDTQYF.

The chain employs TRBV6-4 and TRBJ2-3, with no clear D. V lost 4 bases to trimming and J lost 0 bases, with 5 bases between them. Germline V lookup: CDR1 MRHNA, CDR2 SNTAGT. The CDR3 sequence is 13 residues long. The DNA of the CDR3 is TGTGCCAGCAGTGTTTCTAGCACAGATACGCAGTATTTT. This encodes CASSVSSTDTQYF.

The chain recombines TRBV2 with TRBJ2-5, with 7 bases lining up with TRBD1. The V gene's germline CDR1 is SNHLY and CDR2 FYNNEI. CDR3 length equals 14 residues. Trimming at V came to 10 bases and at J to 4 bases, leaving 12 bases not matched to a gene. CDR3 nucleotides: TGTGCCACCCCGACAGGGAGAACCGGAGAGACCCAGTACTTC. As protein: CATPTGRTGETQYF. The entire variable domain, with the rest obtained from reference TRBV2 and TRBJ2-5, is as follows: EPEVTQTPSHQVTQMGQEVILRCVPISNHLYFYWYRQILGQKVEFLVSFYNNEISEKSEIFDDQFSVERPDGSNFTLKIRSTKLEDSAMYFCATPTGRTGETQYFGPGTRLLVL.

The chain combines TRBV7-3 with TRBJ2-2, with 10 positions matching TRBD2. V lost 4 bases to trimming and J lost 9 bases; unmatched junction nucleotides: 8. CDR3 length: 15 amino acids. In germline, CDR1 is SGHTA, CDR2 FQGTGA. The CDR3 sequence is CASSCPLAGVRELFF. CDR3 DNA: TGTGCCAGCAGCTGCCCCCTAGCGGGAGTGCGGGAGCTGTTTTTT.

This sequence joins TRBV7-2 and TRBJ2-1; 9 bases fit TRBD2. CDR1 and CDR2 from the germline V gene are SGHTA and FQGNSA. V lost 3 bases and J lost 6; bases outside the gene matches: 18. CDR3 size: 19 residues. CDR3 sequence (DNA): TGTGCCAGCAGCTTTCAGGGGCTGGTAGCGGGGGTGGCGTCCAATGAGCAGTTCTTC. As protein: CASSFQGLVAGVASNEQFF.

The genes are TRBV27 and TRBJ2-3; TRBD2 matches 9 bases. The CDR3 loop spans 14 amino acids. J was trimmed by 5 bases and V by 7 bases; bases with no gene match: 7. Per the germline V gene, CDR1 is MNHEY and CDR2 is SMNVEV (reference sequence). CDR3 sequence reads: CASMKRGVKDTQYF. CDR3 coding DNA: TGTGCCAGCATGAAGCGGGGGGTAAAAGATACGCAGTATTTT.

The chain is built from TRBV19 and TRBJ1-2, with 7 bases fitting TRBD1. The V and J ends lost 5 bases and 1 base, in that order; junction bases with no gene match: 7. Germline V gene lookup returns CDR1 LNHDA and CDR2 SQIVND (reference sequence). This CDR3 is built from 15 residues. The CDR3 DNA is TGTGCCAGTAGTGCGACAGGGTCGCTTAACTATGGCTACACCTTC. It specifies CASSATGSLNYGYTF.

The chain combines TRBV4-1 with TRBJ2-1, with 10 bases that match TRBD2. The V gene's germline CDR1 is MGHRA and CDR2 YSYEKL. Trimming at V came to 5 bases and at J to 6 bases, leaving 7 bases not matched to a gene. The CDR3 is made up of 15 amino acids. CDR3 sequence (DNA): TGCGCCAGCAGCTTCCCCAGCGGGGGGGCCAATGAGCAGTTCTTC. Residues: CASSFPSGGANEQFF.

The V and J genes are TRBV30 and TRBJ1-5; possibly TRBD1 for D (5 bases). The V end was cut by 2 bases, the J end by 4 bases, with 12 bases between. This CDR3 is 14 amino acids long. CDR1 is GTSNPN and CDR2 is SVGIG in the germline V gene (reference sequence). The CDR3 protein is CAWSSGLGNQPQHF. CDR3 in DNA: TGTGCCTGGAGTTCGGGACTTGGGAATCAGCCCCAGCATTTT. The full variable domain, completed using reference TRBV30 and TRBJ1-5, is SQTIHQWPATLVQPVGSPLSLECTVEGTSNPNLYWYRQAAGRGLQLLFYSVGIGQISSEVPQNLSASRPQDRQFILSSKKLLLSDSGFYLCAWSSGLGNQPQHFGDGTRLSIL.

This clone was detected once. The V gene is TRBV11-2, the J gene TRBJ1-3; D gene ambiguous. In germline, CDR1 is SGHAT, CDR2 FQNNGV. Trimming cost V 1 base and J 2 bases, with 12 bases left between them. This CDR3 is 16 amino acids long. The CDR3 DNA reads TGTGCCAGCAGCTTAGCCGACTCATCCACTGGAAACACCATATATTTT. It is translated as CASSLADSSTGNTIYF.

The sample holds a few counts of this clone. J is TRBJ1-5 and V is TRBV28, with a tentative D call TRBD1 (5 bases). Germline lookup yields CDR1 MDHEN and CDR2 SYDVKM. V lost 3 bases to trimming and J lost 2 bases, with 11 bases between them. The CDR3 length is 15 residues. The CDR3 is CASSLWGEGNQPQHF. The CDR3 bases are TGTGCCAGCAGTTTGTGGGGGGAGGGCAATCAGCCCCAGCATTTT.

This chain connects TRBV11-2 to TRBJ2-7; 8 nucleotides line up with TRBD1. V lost 1 base, J lost 9 bases, and 8 bases stayed unmatched. This CDR3 contains 14 residues. Germline V lookup: CDR1 SGHAT, CDR2 FQNNGV. Written as DNA, the CDR3 is TGTGCCAGCAGCTTAGGGGGGACAGGAATGACGCAGTACTTC. Amino acids: CASSLGGTGMTQYF.